Below, one T cell receptor (beta chain) is given with its context. Its target is unknown. The CDR3 is 13 amino acids. V was shortened by 1 base and J by 6 bases, with 10 bases between the two germline ends. Germline loops: CDR1 SGHDT, CDR2 YYEEEE. The data originate from a study of a mutant IDH1 vaccine in newly diagnosed glioma. Study background: Vaccines were begun 4-6 weeks after radiotherapy alone, or with temozolomide cycles.

Here immunoSEQ multiplex PCR was the method, and the copy in TCRdb shows in-frame clones only, minus some. Of tens of thousands of clones listed, 55% to 75% are singletons. The time point is: week 11, during vaccination. The vaccine gave 300 ug of a 20-mer mutant IDH1 peptide subcutaneously per dose. Sequenced here: peripheral blood mononuclear cells (PBMCs), sampled from a glioma patient whose treatment included an IDH1 peptide vaccine. The origin of this receptor is a man aged 18 to 35 with glioma. Some clones in this sample may be carry-over from other donors' samples. The rearrangement uses TRBV5-6 and TRBJ1-2; D perhaps matches TRBD1 (6 bases). The CDR3 here is CASSLRSGDGYTF. In nucleotides, the CDR3 is TGTGCCAGCAGCTTGAGATCAGGGGATGGCTACACCTTC. Using reference TRBV5-6 and TRBJ1-2 for the parts outside the CDR3, the full variable domain is DAGVTQSPTHLIKTRGQQVTLRCSPKSGHDTVSWYQQALGQGPQFIFQYYEEEERQRGNFPDRFSGHQFPNYSSELNVNALLLGDSALYLCASSLRSGDGYTFGSGTRLTVV.